Each of the 18 T cell receptor beta chains below was sequenced from the same sample in a study of blood T cell repertoires in COVID-19. The assay was immunoSEQ multiplex PCR, and TCRdb's table has in-frame clones only and misses some. The table shows around 360,000 clones, with approximately 89% occurring only once. The sample taken for sequencing was PBMCs or T cells enriched from blood (not recorded which). All receptors come from a man aged 40-55 years in a cohort exposed to, infected with or recovered from COVID-19 (not recorded which).

The chain joins TRBV6-2 or TRBV6-3 to TRBJ2-7, with TRBD2 as a possible D gene (5 bases). The V and J ends lost 2 bases and 4 bases respectively, with 15 bases between them. Germline V lookup: CDR1 MNHEY, CDR2 SVGEGT. The CDR3 is 15 residues long. In DNA form, the CDR3 reads TGTGCCAGCAGTTACGGCGCAGCCCCGGGATACGAGCAGTACTTC. It translates to CASSYGAAPGYEQYF.

The gene calls are TRBV7-9 and TRBJ2-1; the match to TRBD1 covers 9 bases. Germline V gives CDR1 SEHNR, CDR2 FQNEAQ (reference sequence). V lost 5 bases to trimming and J lost 4 bases; unmatched junction nucleotides: 6. There are 15 residues in the CDR3. The DNA of the CDR3 is TGTGCCAGCAGCCACCGGGACAGGGTATACAATGAGCAGTTCTTC. Amino acid sequence: CASSHRDRVYNEQFF.

The CDR3 here is CSVAHGNTEAFF. DNA for the CDR3: TGCAGCGTCGCCCACGGGAACACTGAAGCTTTCTTT. The chain couples TRBV29-1 to TRBJ1-1; no reliable D call. V gave up 6 bases and J gave up 1 base, with 9 bases separating them. CDR3 length equals 12 residues. Germline loops: CDR1 SQVTM, CDR2 ANQGSEA.

This clone has only a few counts. The chain employs TRBV7-9 and TRBJ2-1; D may be TRBD2 (6 bases). The V end was cut by 5 bases, the J end by 4 bases, with 15 bases between. The CDR3 sequence is 15 residues long. Per the germline V gene, CDR1 is SEHNR and CDR2 is FQNEAQ (reference sequence). In DNA, the CDR3 is TGTGCCAGCAGCATCACTAGCCTGGGGTACAATGAGCAGTTCTTC. It encodes CASSITSLGYNEQFF. Full variable domain (remainder filled in from reference TRBV7-9 and TRBJ2-1): DTGVSQNPRHKITKRGQNVTFRCDPISEHNRLYWYRQTLGQGPEFLTYFQNEAQLEKSRLLSDRFSAERPKGSFSTLEIQRTEQGDSAMYLCASSITSLGYNEQFFGPGTRLTVL.

V is TRBV19 and J is TRBJ1-1; D might be TRBD1 (5 bases). The length of the CDR3 is 13 residues. Trimming pared 3 bases from V and 6 bases from J, leaving 11 bases between. CDR1 and CDR2 from the germline V gene are LNHDA and SQIVND (reference sequence). The CDR3 nucleotides are TGTGCCAGTAGTATGTTAGGGGCTGCTGAAGCTTTCTTT. Encoded protein: CASSMLGAAEAFF.

This clone was recorded once. V gene TRBV28 combines with J gene TRBJ2-6, with a possible D match to TRBD1 (6 bases). The V end lost 4 bases, the J end lost 0 bases, and 19 bases lay between the germline ends. CDR1 and CDR2 from the germline V gene are MDHEN and SYDVKM. This CDR3 spans 19 amino acids. The CDR3 is CASSSGWGRGSSGANVLTF. The CDR3 region has the DNA TGTGCCAGCAGTTCCGGCTGGGGGCGCGGAAGCTCTGGGGCCAACGTCCTGACTTTC.

The gene calls are TRBV30 and TRBJ2-7, with TRBD2 matching over 10 bases. With 4 bases clipped from V and 4 bases from J, the junction kept 10 bases outside the gene matches. The CDR3 loop spans 15 amino acids. Looked up from germline, CDR1 is GTSNPN and CDR2 is SVGIG (reference sequence). CDR3: CAWMGLAGDMYEQYF. Here the CDR3 DNA reads TGTGCCTGGATGGGGCTAGCGGGAGATATGTACGAGCAGTACTTC.

The table lists this clone with a few counts. This rearrangement joins TRBV2 to TRBJ1-1, with no clear D. Germline V CDR1 and CDR2: SNHLY, FYNNEI. The CDR3 runs 15 residues. V lost 6 bases and J lost 5, with 19 bases in between. The CDR3 coding sequence is TGTGCCAGCAGAGGTCGGGAGGGTACGGGGACTGAAGCTTTCTTT. Residues: CASRGREGTGTEAFF.

This chain links TRBV5-1 with TRBJ2-1; possible D gene TRBD1, 7 bases. V lost 1 base, J lost 4 bases, and 12 bases lay in between. The CDR3 is 15 amino acids. The germline V gene encodes CDR1 SGHRS and CDR2 YFSETQ. The CDR3 sequence is CASSLLAGQYNEQFF. The CDR3, as DNA: TGCGCCAGCAGCTTGCTGGCGGGACAGTACAATGAGCAGTTCTTC.

This clone was seen just once. The chain uses TRBV5-1 and TRBJ2-6, with D perhaps matching TRBD1 (7 bases). Deletions cut 2 bases from V and 0 bases from J, with 12 bases between. Germline V lookup: CDR1 SGHRS, CDR2 YFSETQ. The CDR3 runs to 17 residues. The CDR3 loop is CASSFRGDSSGANVLTF. The CDR3 bases are TGCGCCAGCAGCTTCAGGGGGGATTCCTCTGGGGCCAACGTCCTGACTTTC.

The V call is TRBV10-3, the J call TRBJ2-1, with 7 positions matching TRBD2. Unmatched junction bases numbered 6, after V lost 2 bases and J lost 5 bases. The CDR3 extends over 15 amino acids. CDR1 is ENHRY, CDR2 SYGVKD, per germline. Written as DNA, the CDR3 is TGTGCCATCAGTGAGGGGCGGGGACTAAACAATGAGCAGTTCTTC. As protein: CAISEGRGLNNEQFF.

The CDR3 loop reads CASSFPKSGVGTDTQYF. DNA of the CDR3: TGTGCCAGCAGCTTCCCCAAAAGCGGAGTCGGGACAGATACGCAGTATTTT. The chain couples TRBV7-2 to TRBJ2-3, with D perhaps matching TRBD2 (5 bases). V lost 3 bases and J lost 3, with 19 bases in between. CDR1 and CDR2 from the germline V gene are SGHTA and FQGNSA. The CDR3 contains 17 residues.

The gene calls are TRBV7-9 and TRBJ1-2, with D possibly matching TRBD1 (5 bases). Trimming cost V 1 base and J 3 bases, with 9 bases left between them. The CDR3 covers 14 residues. Germline values: CDR1 SEHNR, CDR2 FQNEAQ (reference sequence). CDR3 amino acids: CASSLVPTDYGYTF. Written as DNA, the CDR3 is TGTGCCAGCAGCTTAGTCCCGACAGACTATGGCTACACCTTC.

The chain recombines TRBV25-1 with TRBJ2-1; D unresolved. From germline, CDR1 is MGHDK and CDR2 SYGVNS. There are 13 residues in the CDR3. V was trimmed by 1 base and J by 2 bases, leaving 3 bases between them. CDR3 DNA sequence: TGTGCCAGCAGTGAATCAGCCTACAATGAGCAGTTCTTC. It codes for CASSESAYNEQFF. Together with reference TRBV25-1 and TRBJ2-1, the CDR3 gives the full variable domain: EADIYQTPRYLVIGTGKKITLECSQTMGHDKMYWYQQDPGMELHLIHYSYGVNSTEKGDLSSESTVSRIRTEHFPLTLESARPSHTSQYLCASSESAYNEQFFGPGTRLTVL.

This chain connects TRBV5-1 to TRBJ2-1; perhaps TRBD2 as D (5 bases). Germline V gives CDR1 SGHRS, CDR2 YFSETQ. The CDR3 extends over 16 amino acids. Trimming took off 0 bases at V and 3 bases at J, with 13 bases between the two ends. As DNA, the CDR3 is TGCGCCAGCAGCTTGGGAGCTAGCTCTATCTACAATGAGCAGTTCTTC. This gives the protein CASSLGASSIYNEQFF.

The gene calls are TRBV28 and TRBJ1-2, with 8 bases fitting TRBD1. The CDR3 extends over 14 amino acids. Looked up from germline, CDR1 is MDHEN and CDR2 is SYDVKM. The V gene end was trimmed by 6 bases and the J gene end by 3 bases; junction bases not matched to a gene: 6. CDR3 loop: CASRESGGDYGYTF. The CDR3 DNA sequence: TGTGCCAGCAGGGAGTCAGGGGGCGACTATGGCTACACCTTC.

In regard to this clone: The sample carries other DNA sequences with the same CDR3. The chain carries TRBV19 and TRBJ1-1, with D unresolved. The CDR3 is 13 amino acids. V gave up 4 bases and J gave up 0 bases, with 6 bases separating them. Per germline, CDR1 LNHDA and CDR2 SQIVND (reference sequence). CDR3 residues: CASSTTVNTEAFF. The DNA for the CDR3 is TGTGCCAGTAGTACGACTGTGAACACTGAAGCTTTCTTT. The full variable domain, in which reference TRBV19 and TRBJ1-1 provide the parts outside the CDR3, is DGGITQSPKYLFRKEGQNVTLSCEQNLNHDAMYWYRQDPGQGLRLIYYSQIVNDFQKGDIAEGYSVSREKKESFPLTVTSAQKNPTAFYLCASSTTVNTEAFFGQGTRLTVV.

The CDR3: CASSIGTSGRGEQYF. The CDR3 DNA sequence: TGTGCCAGTAGTATCGGGACTAGCGGGAGGGGCGAGCAGTACTTC. The rearrangement joins TRBV19 to TRBJ2-7, with TRBD2 identical over 16 bases. Germline V gene lookup returns CDR1 LNHDA and CDR2 SQIVND (reference sequence). The CDR3 spans 15 residues. J gave up 6 bases and V 3 bases, and 2 bases lay outside the gene matches. The full variable domain, with the rest looked up from reference TRBV19 and TRBJ2-7, is DGGITQSPKYLFRKEGQNVTLSCEQNLNHDAMYWYRQDPGQGLRLIYYSQIVNDFQKGDIAEGYSVSREKKESFPLTVTSAQKNPTAFYLCASSIGTSGRGEQYFGPGTRLTVT.